One and the same sample provided the 29 T cell receptor beta chains below, sequenced in a study of blood T cell repertoires in COVID-19. This table comes from immunoSEQ multiplex PCR, and its TCRdb copy is limited to in-frame clones, with some not included. The top ten clones hold more than 20% of a sample with about 13,000 clones, roughly 90% of them seen once. The sample comprised peripheral blood. The receptors derive from a human donor with active COVID-19. The donor label of this sample is uncertain.

The chain joins TRBV13 to TRBJ2-3, with TRBD2 matching over 10 bases. Germline V gives CDR1 PRHDT, CDR2 FYEKMQ (reference sequence). Germline trimming cut 4 bases from V and 1 base from J; bases unmatched to any gene: 8. CDR3 length: 17 amino acids. The CDR3 sequence: CASSSYLAGAGTDTQYF. The CDR3 bases are TGTGCCAGCAGCTCCTACCTAGCGGGGGCCGGCACAGATACGCAGTATTTT.

The V and J genes are TRBV5-4 and TRBJ2-7, with TRBD1 as a possible D gene (7 bases). Trimming pared 7 bases from V and 2 bases from J, leaving 19 bases between. Germline lookup yields CDR1 SGHNT and CDR2 YYREEE (reference sequence). The CDR3 is 15 amino acids. This chain's CDR3 is CASGLGGGAAYEQYF. CDR3 bases: TGTGCCAGCGGATTAGGGGGCGGGGCTGCCTACGAGCAGTACTTC.

Only a few counts were recorded for this clone. The chain combines TRBV7-9 with TRBJ1-2, with TRBD1 identical over 8 bases. CDR1 SEHNR and CDR2 FQNEAQ come from the germline V gene (reference sequence). CDR3 length: 14 amino acids. V lost 1 base and J lost 4; bases outside the gene matches: 2. CDR3 in amino acids: CASSLGQGSYGYTF. CDR3 sequence (DNA): TGTGCCAGCAGCTTAGGACAGGGGAGCTATGGCTACACCTTC.

This clone was counted once. The rearrangement links TRBV9 to TRBJ2-7, with D perhaps matching TRBD2 (6 bases). CDR3 length equals 13 residues. Trimming stripped 0 bases from V and 6 bases from J, with 10 bases between. Per germline, CDR1 SGDLS and CDR2 YYNGEE. The CDR3, as DNA: TGTGCCAGCAGCGTAGCTCTGGGAGGCGAGCAGTACTTC. Its protein product is CASSVALGGEQYF. The complete variable domain, with remaining parts taken from reference TRBV9 and TRBJ2-7, reads DSGVTQTPKHLITATGQRVTLRCSPRSGDLSVYWYQQSLDQGLQFLIQYYNGEERAKGNILERFSAQQFPDLHSELNLSSLELGDSALYFCASSVALGGEQYFGPGTRLTVT.

The chain links TRBV2 to TRBJ1-1; TRBD1 aligns across 7 bases. This CDR3 has 13 amino acids. With V trimmed by 4 bases and J by 8 bases, 7 bases remained unmatched. Germline V gene data show CDR1 as SNHLY and CDR2 as FYNNEI. CDR3 nucleotide sequence: TGTGCCAGCAGTGGACAGGGCCGGAAAGAAGCTTTCTTT. As protein: CASSGQGRKEAFF.

CDR3: CASSDPGQIPQETQYF. The CDR3 bases are TGTGCCAGTAGTGATCCGGGACAGATTCCTCAAGAGACCCAGTACTTC. This chain uses TRBV19 with TRBJ2-5, with TRBD1 matching over 7 bases. Germline CDR1 is LNHDA and CDR2 is SQIVND (reference sequence). This CDR3 has 16 amino acids. J lost 2 bases, V lost 5 bases, and 11 bases had no gene match. The variable domain in full, with the rest retrieved from reference TRBV19 and TRBJ2-5, is DGGITQSPKYLFRKEGQNVTLSCEQNLNHDAMYWYRQDPGQGLRLIYYSQIVNDFQKGDIAEGYSVSREKKESFPLTVTSAQKNPTAFYLCASSDPGQIPQETQYFGPGTRLLVL.

This chain connects TRBV24-1 to TRBJ1-5; D gene ambiguous. V lost 8 bases, J lost 1 base, and 14 bases lay in between. The CDR3 is 15 amino acids. Germline-derived CDR1 and CDR2 are KGHDR and SFDVKD. The CDR3 protein is CATMDGVESNQPQHF. CDR3 nucleotides: TGTGCCACCATGGACGGGGTGGAGAGCAATCAGCCCCAGCATTTT.

The J gene is TRBJ2-1, the V gene TRBV6-5; possible D gene TRBD2, 6 bases. The CDR3 covers 15 residues. V was cut by 0 bases and J by 2 bases, with 8 bases left in between. Germline CDR1 MNHEY, CDR2 SVGAGI. The CDR3 DNA reads TGTGCCAGCAGTTACTCGACTAGTCCCTACAATGAGCAGTTCTTC. It encodes CASSYSTSPYNEQFF.

The chain uses TRBV6-5 and TRBJ1-4; D not certain. The length of the CDR3 is 13 residues. Germline CDR1 and CDR2: MNHEY and SVGAGI. V was clipped by 5 bases and J by 3 bases, with 7 bases between them. The chain's CDR3 is CASSQEANEKLFF. CDR3 nucleotide sequence: TGTGCCAGCAGTCAGGAGGCTAATGAAAAACTGTTTTTT.

The rearrangement links TRBV4-1 to TRBJ2-1; the match to TRBD2 covers 7 bases. CDR1 and CDR2 from the germline V gene are MGHRA and YSYEKL. This CDR3 comprises 17 residues. V shed 2 bases and J 7 bases; nucleotides not matched to a gene: 14. CDR3 bases: TGCGCCAGCAGCCAAATGAGGGGAGGGGCCGCCAGAAATGAGCAGTTCTTC. Its translation is CASSQMRGGAARNEQFF.

V usage is TRBV18 and J usage is TRBJ1-4, with 7 bases that match TRBD1. V trimming: 0 bases; J trimming: 8 bases; junction bases outside the gene matches: 9. Germline values: CDR1 KGHSH, CDR2 LQKENI. This CDR3 comprises 16 residues. The CDR3: CASSPPGRQGQEKLFF. The CDR3 nucleotides are TGTGCCAGCTCACCACCAGGGAGACAGGGTCAAGAAAAACTGTTTTTT. The full variable domain, in which reference TRBV18 and TRBJ1-4 provide the parts outside the CDR3, is NAGVMQNPRHLVRRRGQEARLRCSPMKGHSHVYWYRQLPEEGLKFMVYLQKENIIDESGMPKERFSAEFPKEGPSILRIQQVVRGDSAAYFCASSPPGRQGQEKLFFGSGTQLSVL.

The CDR3: CASSARQGETQYF. Here the CDR3 DNA reads TGTGCCAGTAGTGCCCGACAGGGTGAGACCCAGTACTTC. V gene TRBV19 combines with J gene TRBJ2-5; 7 nucleotides agree with TRBD1. The CDR3 runs 13 residues. CDR1 LNHDA and CDR2 SQIVND come from the germline V gene (reference sequence). V was clipped by 5 bases and J by 5 bases; unmatched bases: 5.

V gene TRBV9 combines with J gene TRBJ2-3, with D hard to call. Trimming pared 4 bases from V and 0 bases from J, leaving 9 bases between. Germline V gives CDR1 SGDLS, CDR2 YYNGEE. This CDR3 is built from 14 residues. The CDR3 here is CASSSLESTDTQYF. CDR3 nucleotide sequence: TGTGCCAGCAGCTCCCTCGAGAGCACAGATACGCAGTATTTT.

The rearrangement links TRBV5-1 to TRBJ2-5; 12 bases fit TRBD2. Germline assignment: CDR1 SGHRS and CDR2 YFSETQ. Germline trimming cut 4 bases from V and 5 bases from J; bases unmatched to any gene: 12. The CDR3 is 17 residues long. The CDR3 sequence: CASSLRLAGASGETQYF. CDR3 DNA sequence: TGCGCCAGCAGCCTCCGACTAGCGGGGGCCTCAGGGGAGACCCAGTACTTC.

The rearrangement links TRBV18 to TRBJ1-2; 7 positions agree with TRBD1. CDR1 and CDR2 (germline): KGHSH, LQKENI. With V trimmed by 2 bases and J by 0 bases, 0 bases remained unmatched. This CDR3 is 14 amino acids long. The CDR3 here is CASSPGQANYGYTF. Here the CDR3 DNA reads TGTGCCAGCTCACCAGGACAGGCTAACTATGGCTACACCTTC.

This rearrangement joins TRBV2 to TRBJ1-5; TRBD1 is a possible D gene (6 bases). Per germline, CDR1 SNHLY and CDR2 FYNNEI. Deletions cut 7 bases from V and 0 bases from J, with 10 bases between. The CDR3 consists of 14 residues. DNA for the CDR3: TGTGCCAGCACCGCGGACAGTAGCAATCAGCCCCAGCATTTT. Protein sequence: CASTADSSNQPQHF.

The gene calls are TRBV18 and TRBJ1-6; D gene unclear. Trimming removed 6 bases at V and 7 bases at J, with 10 bases between. This CDR3 region has 13 residues. Germline values: CDR1 KGHSH, CDR2 LQKENI. The chain's CDR3 is CASSNDWNSPLHF. The CDR3 DNA is TGTGCCAGCTCCAATGACTGGAATTCACCCCTCCACTTT.

A single count supports this clone. J is TRBJ2-7 and V is TRBV18, with D possibly TRBD2 on 7 matching bases. The germline V and J ends were trimmed by 3 bases and 3 bases, with 15 bases remaining between them. Germline V gene data show CDR1 as KGHSH and CDR2 as LQKENI. There are 15 residues in the CDR3. CDR3 sequence (DNA): TGTGCCAGCTCACCCGACGAGGGGGACTACTACGAGCAGTACTTC. As protein: CASSPDEGDYYEQYF.

This sequence joins TRBV3-1 (or the pseudogene TRBV3-2) and TRBJ2-6, with D perhaps matching TRBD2 (5 bases). This CDR3 spans 15 amino acids. V was shortened by 4 bases and J by 2 bases, with 9 bases between the two germline ends. Per germline, CDR1 LGHDT and CDR2 YNNKEL (reference sequence). CDR3 residues: CASSLRGPGANVLTF. DNA for the CDR3: TGTGCCAGCAGCCTCCGGGGTCCTGGGGCCAACGTCCTGACTTTC.

The chain has TRBV7-9 and TRBJ2-7; 7 positions agree with TRBD1. Germline CDR1 reads SEHNR; CDR2 reads FQNEAQ (reference sequence). CDR3 size: 16 residues. With 4 bases clipped from V and 0 bases from J, the junction kept 9 bases outside the gene matches. The CDR3 nucleotides read TGTGCCAGCAGCTCCCTAACGACAGGGAGCTCCTACGAGCAGTACTTC. Translated: CASSSLTTGSSYEQYF.

V and J are TRBV6-5 and TRBJ2-5, with a weak D call TRBD1 (7 bases). The CDR3 runs 12 residues. The germline V gene encodes CDR1 MNHEY and CDR2 SVGAGI. Trimming shortened V by 6 bases and J by 4 bases, and 9 bases separated the two germline ends. Here the CDR3 reads CASSRGAETQYF. CDR3 DNA sequence: TGTGCCAGCAGCAGGGGGGCAGAGACCCAGTACTTC.

V is TRBV12-3 or TRBV12-4 and J is TRBJ2-5, with D perhaps matching TRBD2 (6 bases). Trimming removed 7 bases from V and 6 bases from J, with 12 bases in between. The CDR3 has 12 residues. CDR3 DNA: TGTGCCAGCACCCTTGCGGGAAAGACCCAGTACTTC. Translating gives CASTLAGKTQYF.

J is TRBJ2-3 and V is TRBV5-1, with TRBD2 as a possible D gene (6 bases). The CDR3 has 16 residues. V lost 4 bases, J lost 1 base, and 16 bases lay in between. Germline V CDR1 and CDR2: SGHRS, YFSETQ. DNA of the CDR3: TGCGCCAGCAGCGGGGGACGGTCGGGAGGCACAGATACGCAGTATTTT. Its protein product is CASSGGRSGGTDTQYF. Based on the CDR3 plus reference TRBV5-1 and TRBJ2-3, the full variable domain is KAGVTQTPRYLIKTRGQQVTLSCSPISGHRSVSWYQQTPGQGLQFLFEYFSETQRNKGNFPGRFSGRQFSNSRSEMNVSTLELGDSALYLCASSGGRSGGTDTQYFGPGTRLTVL.

This clone is medium-sized. J is TRBJ2-2 and V is TRBV5-8; D might be TRBD2 (6 bases). The CDR3 sequence is 17 residues long. V was clipped by 0 bases and J by 3 bases, with 15 bases between them. Germline V lookup: CDR1 SGHTS, CDR2 YDEGEE. The CDR3 sequence: CASSLEVRGLYTGELFF. CDR3 in DNA: TGTGCCAGCAGCTTGGAGGTGCGGGGACTTTACACCGGGGAGCTGTTTTTT.

The chain is built from TRBV2 and TRBJ1-2; no clear D gene. V lost 1 base, J lost 4 bases, and 4 bases lay in between. The CDR3 contains 12 residues. Germline values: CDR1 SNHLY, CDR2 FYNNEI. For the CDR3, the DNA is TGTGCCAGCAGTGAAGACAGCTATGGCTACACCTTC. Amino acids: CASSEDSYGYTF.

V is TRBV4-2 and J is TRBJ1-2, with D possibly being TRBD1 (5 bases). Germline lookup yields CDR1 LGHNA and CDR2 YNFKEQ. The ends were cut back, 0 bases at V and 8 bases at J, with 10 bases in the middle. CDR3 length: 13 residues. CDR3 loop: CASSQDAGVGYTF. In nucleotides, the CDR3 is TGTGCCAGCAGCCAAGACGCGGGGGTCGGCTACACCTTC.

This rearrangement joins TRBV12-5 to TRBJ1-6; the D gene is possibly TRBD1 (6 bases). V was clipped by 0 bases and J by 4 bases, with 13 bases between them. This CDR3 has 17 amino acids. Germline CDR1 and CDR2: LGHNT and FRNRAP. Here the CDR3 reads CASGLVVGQLYNSPLHF. The CDR3 DNA reads TGTGCTAGTGGTTTGGTAGTCGGACAGCTTTATAATTCACCCCTCCACTTT.

This sequence joins TRBV5-1 and TRBJ2-7, with 8 bases identical to TRBD2. Per the germline V gene, CDR1 is SGHRS and CDR2 is YFSETQ. The V and J ends lost 7 bases and 2 bases, in that order; junction bases with no gene match: 5. The CDR3 runs to 13 residues. CDR3 in amino acids: CASGSGGPYEQYF. CDR3 bases: TGCGCCAGCGGAAGCGGGGGCCCCTACGAGCAGTACTTC.

The gene calls are TRBV2 and TRBJ2-2; D is uncertain. Germline CDR1 reads SNHLY; CDR2 reads FYNNEI. This CDR3 spans 12 amino acids. Trimming removed 7 bases from V and 3 bases from J, with 6 bases in between. The CDR3 DNA follows: TGTGCCAGCAAATATGACACCGGGGAGCTGTTTTTT. Protein sequence: CASKYDTGELFF.